This T cell receptor (beta chain) was captured in a study of blood T cells in healthy people across ages. This clonotype was observed a handful of times. Its specificity is unknown. Whole-study results and caveats: Significant beta diversity loss was already apparent by age about 39, declining roughly linearly.

A sample-barcoded 5' primer and a J-beta primer mix were used in a second PCR of roughly 7 to 11 cycles. MiXCR was run by TCRdb on the 5' RACE reads, yielding one entry per CDR3 protein. Among roughly 730,000 distinct CDR3 sequences listed, roughly 56% were seen once. Germline loops: CDR1 LGHDT, CDR2 YNNKEL (reference sequence). With 4 bases clipped from V and 4 bases from J, the junction kept 8 bases outside the gene matches. The CDR3 runs 16 residues. The chain combines TRBV3-1 with TRBJ2-1; 9 bases are a match to TRBD2. The source of this sequence is a man aged 35-49 years in good health. Sequenced input: blood. The CDR3 DNA reads as TGTGCCAGCAGCCGCTATAGCGGGGGACCTTACAATGAGCAGTTCTTC. Encoded protein: CASSRYSGGPYNEQFF.